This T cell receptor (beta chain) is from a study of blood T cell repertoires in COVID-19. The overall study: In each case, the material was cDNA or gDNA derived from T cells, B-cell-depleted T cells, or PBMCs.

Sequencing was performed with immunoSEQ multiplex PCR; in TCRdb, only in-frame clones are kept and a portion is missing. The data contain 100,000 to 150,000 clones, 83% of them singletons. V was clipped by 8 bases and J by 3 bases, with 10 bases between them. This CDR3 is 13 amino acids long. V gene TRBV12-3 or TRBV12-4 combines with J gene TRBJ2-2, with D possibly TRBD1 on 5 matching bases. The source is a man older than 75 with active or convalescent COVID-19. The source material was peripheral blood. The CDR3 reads CASGGRDTGELFF. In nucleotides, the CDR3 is TGTGCCAGCGGTGGCAGGGACACCGGGGAGCTGTTTTTT.